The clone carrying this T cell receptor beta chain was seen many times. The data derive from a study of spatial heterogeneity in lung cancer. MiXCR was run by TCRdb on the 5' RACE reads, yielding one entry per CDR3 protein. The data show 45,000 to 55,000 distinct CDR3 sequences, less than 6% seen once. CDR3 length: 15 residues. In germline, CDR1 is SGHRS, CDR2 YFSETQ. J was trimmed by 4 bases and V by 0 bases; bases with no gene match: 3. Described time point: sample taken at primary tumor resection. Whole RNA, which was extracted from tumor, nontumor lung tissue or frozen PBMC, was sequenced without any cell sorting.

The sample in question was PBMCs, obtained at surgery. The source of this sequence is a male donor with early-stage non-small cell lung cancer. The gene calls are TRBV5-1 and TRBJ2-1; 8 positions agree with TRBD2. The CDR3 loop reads CASSLVSGTYNEQFF. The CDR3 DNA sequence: TGCGCCAGCAGCTTGGTTAGCGGGACGTACAATGAGCAGTTCTTC.